These 25 T cell receptor beta chains were sequenced from one sample in a study of cytomegalovirus exposure and HLA in healthy donors. PCR amplification relied on 60 Vbeta primers (plus 13 Jbeta primers). Some clones are missing from TCRdb's copy, which holds only in-frame ones; the method was immunoSEQ multiplex PCR. This sample has around 190,000 clones; roughly 82% occur once, and the top ten carry more than 0.95%. The specimen sequenced was PBMCs. These receptors were collected from a girl aged 2-10 years in good health and CMV-seropositive.

The chain carries TRBV2 and TRBJ2-1; no reliable D call. Germline CDR1 SNHLY, CDR2 FYNNEI. This CDR3 is 15 amino acids long. Deletions cut 1 base from V and 0 bases from J, with 7 bases between. The CDR3 here is CASSEEESSYNEQFF. The CDR3 DNA reads TGTGCCAGCAGTGAAGAGGAGAGCTCCTACAATGAGCAGTTCTTC.

The V gene is TRBV2, the J gene TRBJ2-4; no firm D call. Looked up from germline, CDR1 is SNHLY and CDR2 is FYNNEI. V was shortened by 5 bases and J by 0 bases, with 14 bases between the two germline ends. There are 16 residues in the CDR3. CDR3 amino acids: CASSTTSQLAKNIQYF. In DNA, the CDR3 is TGTGCCAGCAGTACTACTTCACAACTAGCCAAAAACATTCAGTACTTC. Full variable domain (outside the CDR3, taken from reference TRBV2 and TRBJ2-4): EPEVTQTPSHQVTQMGQEVILRCVPISNHLYFYWYRQILGQKVEFLVSFYNNEISEKSEIFDDQFSVERPDGSNFTLKIRSTKLEDSAMYFCASSTTSQLAKNIQYFGAGTRLSVL.

The chain has TRBV7-9 and TRBJ2-5, with 7 positions matching TRBD1. Germline lookup yields CDR1 SEHNR and CDR2 FQNEAQ (reference sequence). Unmatched junction bases numbered 10, after V lost 5 bases and J lost 4 bases. The CDR3 sequence is 15 residues long. CDR3 sequence: CASSPPGTELETQYF. In nucleotides, the CDR3 is TGTGCCAGCAGCCCTCCCGGGACAGAATTAGAGACCCAGTACTTC.

This sequence joins TRBV5-1 and TRBJ2-7; unclear D gene. The CDR3 totals 14 residues. The germline V gene has CDR1 SGHRS and CDR2 YFSETQ. The ends were cut back, 0 bases at V and 2 bases at J, with 9 bases in the middle. CDR3 sequence (DNA): TGCGCCAGCAGCTTGGGACTTACAACCTACGAGCAGTACTTC. Residues: CASSLGLTTYEQYF.

The chain has TRBV25-1 and TRBJ2-7; D not certain. In germline, CDR1 is MGHDK, CDR2 SYGVNS. With 3 bases removed from V and 4 bases from J, the gap between germline ends came to 10 bases. This CDR3 comprises 13 residues. The CDR3 bases are TGTGCCAGCAGTGAGGCCCAGAATTACGAGCAGTACTTC. Its protein is CASSEAQNYEQYF.

This clone has just one count. The rearrangement uses TRBV27 and TRBJ2-7; 7 bases match TRBD1. V gave up 8 bases and J gave up 2 bases; unmatched junction bases: 15. This CDR3 has 16 residues. Germline V gene sequence: CDR1 MNHEY, CDR2 SMNVEV (reference sequence). The chain's CDR3 is CASPKRPTGAPYEQYF. In DNA, the CDR3 is TGTGCCAGCCCGAAAAGGCCCACAGGGGCCCCCTACGAGCAGTACTTC.

The chain combines TRBV7-9 with TRBJ2-1; TRBD2 agrees at 8 bases. Germline lookup yields CDR1 SEHNR and CDR2 FQNEAQ (reference sequence). The trim removed 3 bases at V and 8 bases at J, leaving 3 bases unmatched. This CDR3 spans 13 amino acids. The CDR3 bases are TGTGCCAGCAGCTTCGGACTAGCCTATGAGCAGTTCTTC. Residues: CASSFGLAYEQFF.

J is TRBJ2-7 and V is TRBV20-1, with a possible D match to TRBD2 (5 bases). Germline V gene lookup returns CDR1 DFQATT and CDR2 SNEGSKA (reference sequence). CDR3 size: 11 residues. The V end was cut by 7 bases, the J end by 5 bases, with 12 bases between. The CDR3 nucleotides are TGCAGTGTAGTGGAGGTCGACGAGCAGTACTTC. It is translated as CSVVEVDEQYF.

V is TRBV5-1 and J is TRBJ2-3, with 7 bases aligning to TRBD1. Germline trimming cut 0 bases from V and 4 bases from J; bases unmatched to any gene: 8. The CDR3 is made up of 16 amino acids. In germline, CDR1 is SGHRS, CDR2 YFSETQ. The CDR3 nucleotides read TGCGCCAGCAGCTTGGTGGCAGGGGGTCAGGCAGATACGCAGTATTTT. Translation: CASSLVAGGQADTQYF.

This chain uses TRBV2 with TRBJ2-1, with 12 bases matching TRBD2. Germline lookup yields CDR1 SNHLY and CDR2 FYNNEI. The CDR3 totals 13 residues. V lost 11 bases and J lost 9; bases outside the gene matches: 8. The CDR3 sequence: CAGDGLAGSEQFF. The CDR3, as DNA: TGTGCCGGGGATGGACTAGCGGGATCTGAGCAGTTCTTC.

V gene TRBV9 combines with J gene TRBJ2-3; D might be TRBD2 (6 bases). The V gene lost 3 bases and the J gene lost 6 bases, with 29 bases spanning the gap. CDR1 is SGDLS, CDR2 YYNGEE, per germline. This CDR3 has 19 residues. CDR3 DNA sequence: TGTGCCAGCAGCGACCTAACTGGGAGTGGGGGACTCGACTCGGATACGCAGTATTTT. This encodes CASSDLTGSGGLDSDTQYF.

This clone turned up a few times. J is TRBJ1-1 and V is TRBV4-1; tentatively, D is TRBD1 (6 bases). Germline CDR1 and CDR2: MGHRA and YSYEKL. There are 14 residues in the CDR3. The ends were cut back, 6 bases at V and 3 bases at J, with 14 bases in the middle. Here the CDR3 reads CASSLYREDTEAFF. CDR3 nucleotides: TGCGCCAGCAGTCTTTACAGGGAAGACACTGAAGCTTTCTTT.

This chain joins TRBV7-9 and TRBJ1-1, with D unresolved. The germline V gene encodes CDR1 SEHNR and CDR2 FQNEAQ (reference sequence). This CDR3 comprises 11 residues. Trimming took 10 bases from V and 6 from J, leaving 12 bases between them. CDR3 sequence: CATRSGPEAFF. For the CDR3, the DNA is TGTGCCACCAGGAGTGGGCCTGAAGCTTTCTTT.

In the case of this clone: Because the CDR3 is missing its conserved closing phenylalanine or tryptophan, this is likely a read error. V gene TRBV6-1 combines with J gene TRBJ1-2; possible D gene TRBD1, 5 bases. Trimming pared 2 bases from V and 7 bases from J, leaving 8 bases between. Per germline, CDR1 MNHNS and CDR2 SASEGT. The CDR3 runs 12 residues. The CDR3 sequence: CASSETRGGYTL. In DNA form, the CDR3 reads TGTGCCAGCAGTGAAACAAGGGGTGGCTACACCCTC.

The chain uses TRBV7-8 and TRBJ1-5; D unclear. CDR3 length: 14 residues. Germline V gives CDR1 SGHVS, CDR2 FQNEAQ. V was pared by 2 bases and J by 5 bases, with 10 bases between. As DNA, the CDR3 is TGTGCCAGCAGCTTACAGGCACCCGATCAGCCCCAGCATTTT. Translating it yields CASSLQAPDQPQHF.

The genes are TRBV25-1 and TRBJ2-5; TRBD2 is a possible D gene (6 bases). Between the trimmed V and J ends, which lost 1 base and 2 bases, there was a span of 14 bases. The CDR3 covers 16 residues. Germline CDR1 is MGHDK and CDR2 is SYGVNS. Here the CDR3 reads CASSESRGTSQETQYF. The CDR3 region has the DNA TGTGCCAGCAGTGAATCGAGAGGGACTTCACAAGAGACCCAGTACTTC.

This clone occurred once. V and J are TRBV5-5 and TRBJ2-7, with 7 nucleotides matching TRBD1. There are 15 residues in the CDR3. Germline assignment: CDR1 SGHKS and CDR2 YYEKEE (reference sequence). Losses at the gene ends were 7 bases for V and 2 bases for J; bases not matched to a gene: 12. The CDR3 spells CASAPDPGQTYEQYF. DNA of the CDR3: TGTGCCAGCGCTCCCGACCCGGGACAGACCTACGAGCAGTACTTC. The entire variable domain, with the rest obtained from reference TRBV5-5 and TRBJ2-7, is as follows: DAGVTQSPTHLIKTRGQQVTLRCSPISGHKSVSWYQQVLGQGPQFIFQYYEKEERGRGNFPDRFSARQFPNYSSELNVNALLLGDSALYLCASAPDPGQTYEQYFGPGTRLTVT.

The chain recombines TRBV5-6 with TRBJ1-2, with a possible D match to TRBD1 (5 bases). The CDR3 totals 15 residues. V was pared by 2 bases and J by 3 bases, with 14 bases between. Germline-derived CDR1 and CDR2 are SGHDT and YYEEEE. The CDR3 DNA follows: TGTGCCAGCAGCTTATCGACAGTCCTTTACTATGGCTACACCTTC. It yields the protein CASSLSTVLYYGYTF.

V and J are TRBV18 and TRBJ2-6, with D tentatively TRBD1 (6 bases). The CDR3 spans 15 residues. V was cut by 4 bases and J by 0 bases, with 7 bases left in between. Germline-derived CDR1 and CDR2 are KGHSH and LQKENI. As DNA, the CDR3 is TGTGCCAGCTCACAACAGGGCTCTGGGGCCAACGTCCTGACTTTC. It translates to CASSQQGSGANVLTF.

In its sample, this clone was seen once. The chain joins TRBV7-2 to TRBJ2-1, with 8 bases identical to TRBD2. The CDR3 runs to 15 residues. The trim removed 1 base at V and 5 bases at J, leaving 4 bases unmatched. Germline loops: CDR1 SGHTA, CDR2 FQGNSA. The CDR3 region is CASSLVGLGHNEQFF. CDR3 DNA: TGTGCCAGCAGCTTAGTGGGACTAGGTCACAATGAGCAGTTCTTC.

V is TRBV25-1 and J is TRBJ1-2; 8 nucleotides match TRBD1. CDR3 length: 13 residues. The germline V gene has CDR1 MGHDK and CDR2 SYGVNS. After removal of 3 bases from V and 8 bases from J, the junction contained 5 bases not matched to a gene. CDR3 DNA: TGTGCCAGCAGTGATGGACAGGGTAGGGGCTACACCTTC. It specifies CASSDGQGRGYTF.

The V gene is TRBV6-1, the J gene TRBJ1-4; D perhaps matches TRBD1 (5 bases). Germline assignment: CDR1 MNHNS and CDR2 SASEGT. Trimming took off 4 bases at V and 2 bases at J, with 8 bases between the two ends. The CDR3 is 14 amino acids. The DNA of the CDR3 is TGTGCCAGCAGTGTGCGGGGGACTAATGAAAAACTGTTTTTT. It encodes CASSVRGTNEKLFF.

This clone has a single count. The gene calls are TRBV7-8 and TRBJ1-2, with 7 bases that match TRBD1. The CDR3 consists of 17 residues. Germline CDR1 is SGHVS and CDR2 is FQNEAQ. V trimming: 5 bases; J trimming: 8 bases; junction bases outside the gene matches: 20. The CDR3 sequence is CASSDRQGSFGRSGYTF. The CDR3 nucleotides read TGTGCCAGCAGCGATCGACAGGGCTCCTTCGGTCGGTCGGGCTACACCTTC.

The chain couples TRBV6-5 to TRBJ2-7; 7 nucleotides agree with TRBD1. The germline CDR1 and CDR2 sequences are MNHEY and SVGAGI. CDR3 length: 14 amino acids. The V gene end was trimmed by 5 bases and the J gene end by 4 bases; junction bases not matched to a gene: 8. The DNA of the CDR3 is TGTGCCAGCAGTGTTCGACAGGGAGCGTACGAGCAGTACTTC. Amino acid sequence: CASSVRQGAYEQYF.

The chain carries TRBV5-8 and TRBJ2-5; a possible D gene is TRBD1 (5 bases). CDR1 and CDR2 (germline): SGHTS, YDEGEE. V was shortened by 0 bases and J by 1 base, with 13 bases between the two germline ends. The CDR3 extends over 16 amino acids. The CDR3 protein is CASSLAWQGSQETQYF. The CDR3 nucleotides read TGTGCCAGCAGCTTGGCCTGGCAGGGATCCCAAGAGACCCAGTACTTC.